This TCR beta chain appears in the sequencing data of a study of blood T cell repertoires in COVID-19. Study-level background: T cells, B-cell-depleted T cells, or PBMCs provided the cDNA or gDNA that served as material.

The V gene's germline CDR1 is SQVTM and CDR2 ANQGSEA. The CDR3 extends over 15 amino acids. V gave up 4 bases and J gave up 4 bases; unmatched junction bases: 8. This clone has just a few counts. In the original workflow: Amplification from reference gene primers served as the basis for estimated nucleated cell counts. Profiled with immunoSEQ multiplex PCR; TCRdb holds only in-frame clones, not every one. D and trimming were read from the DNA, whereas the V and J calls and clone size are those reported in that table. This sample has around 260,000 clones, with approximately 86% found just once. Sequences were obtained from peripheral blood. The chain couples TRBV29-1 to TRBJ2-1, with 9 bases fitting TRBD2. The TCR sequence derives from a man aged 40-55 years who had recovered from COVID-19. The CDR3 loop reads CSVAPTSGKYNEQFF. For the CDR3, the DNA is TGCAGCGTTGCTCCGACTAGCGGCAAATACAATGAGCAGTTCTTC.